The sequence of this TCR beta chain was determined in a study of human T cells and chemical hapten exposure. Turning to the study itself: Patients' scalps got diphenylcyclopropenone weekly throughout the roughly 25-week study. Patch tests applied 0.01% DPC to the upper back and were scored after 6 days.

Per the original data handling: The median was approximately 89,000 TCRs per sample, ranging roughly 20,000 to 690,600. Using its own MiXCR run on the RACE reads, TCRdb lists one record per CDR3 protein. The V and J calls and clone size are TCRdb's, not the authors'. This table holds 85,000 to 120,000 distinct CDR3 sequences, approximately 12% found once. About this clonotype: Antigen unknown.

This CDR3 has 16 residues. Looked up from germline, CDR1 is SGHAT and CDR2 is FQNNGV. The V gene lost 5 bases and the J gene lost 4 bases, with 17 bases spanning the gap. Study results and caveats: Expanded TCRs made up significantly more big CDR3 similarity clusters than controls did.

This sample's time point: pre-sensitization, week 0. The treatment denotes: therapeutic diphenylcyclopropenone sensitization with weekly scalp DPC. The clonotype comes from a woman in her forties or fifties with alopecia areata. Some clones in this sample may be carry-over from other donors' samples. The chain recombines TRBV11-2 with TRBJ2-2; D unresolved. The sample here was whole blood, taken in connection with sensitization to the hapten diphenylcyclopropenone (DPC). CDR3 in amino acids: CASSPLPPTSTGELFF. The CDR3 nucleotides read TGTGCCAGCAGCCCCCTTCCCCCCACCAGCACCGGGGAGCTGTTTTTT.